This entry concerns a single TCR beta chain. This entry belongs to a study of cytomegalovirus exposure and HLA in healthy donors. V was trimmed by 9 bases and J by 9 bases, leaving 21 bases between them. This CDR3 is built from 14 residues. Germline CDR1 and CDR2: SGHVS and FQNEAQ. Researchers ran the PCR with 60 Vbeta and 13 Jbeta primers. The method was immunoSEQ multiplex PCR; TCRdb's version includes in-frame clones alone and lacks a portion of them. The table lists roughly 140,000 clones, about four fifths of them singletons, with around 4.3% in the top ten. The chain uses TRBV7-8 and TRBJ2-1, with D tentatively TRBD1 (5 bases). The TCR was taken from a man aged 35-49 years in good health and CMV-seropositive. The sequenced material came from PBMCs. The CDR3 loop reads CASILAQGLGEQFF. The CDR3 DNA follows: TGTGCCAGTATTTTAGCCCAGGGTCTTGGTGAGCAGTTCTTC. The full variable domain, with the rest looked up from reference TRBV7-8 and TRBJ2-1, is GAGVSQSPRYKVAKRGQDVALRCDPISGHVSLFWYQQALGQGPEFLTYFQNEAQLDKSGLPSDRFFAERPEGSVSTLKIQRTQQEDSAVYLCASILAQGLGEQFFGPGTRLTVL.